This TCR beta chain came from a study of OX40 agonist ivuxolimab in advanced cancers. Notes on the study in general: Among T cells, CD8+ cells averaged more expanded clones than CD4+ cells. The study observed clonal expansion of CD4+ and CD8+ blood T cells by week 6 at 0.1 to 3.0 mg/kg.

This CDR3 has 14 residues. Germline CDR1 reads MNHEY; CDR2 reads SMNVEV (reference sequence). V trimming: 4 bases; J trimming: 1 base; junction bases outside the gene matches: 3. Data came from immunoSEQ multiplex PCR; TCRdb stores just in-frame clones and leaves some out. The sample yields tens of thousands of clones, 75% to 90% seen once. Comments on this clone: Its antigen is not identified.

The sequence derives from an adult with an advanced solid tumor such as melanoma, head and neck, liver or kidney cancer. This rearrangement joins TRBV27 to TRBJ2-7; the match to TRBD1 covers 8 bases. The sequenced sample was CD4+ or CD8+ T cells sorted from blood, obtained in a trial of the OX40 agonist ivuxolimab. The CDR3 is CASSSGQASYEQYF. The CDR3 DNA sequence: TGTGCCAGCAGTTCGGGACAGGCATCCTACGAGCAGTACTTC.